A single sample gave rise to the 17 T cell receptor beta chains below, sequenced in a study of monozygotic twins with inflammatory bowel disease. TCRdb reprocessed the 5' RACE reads and stores each CDR3 protein as one record, lacking DNA. The clone table shows about 300,000 distinct CDR3 sequences, with the ten largest holding approximately 5.4%. The sequenced sample was blood. The receptors here all came from a human donor with ulcerative colitis or Crohn's disease, or a healthy co-twin of an affected twin (not recorded which).

J is TRBJ1-5 and V is TRBV3-1; TCRdb's D call of TRBD1 is untestable without DNA. The germline V gene has CDR1 LGHDT and CDR2 YNNKEL (reference sequence). The CDR3 is 15 residues long. CDR3 sequence reads: CASSQEGHSNQPQHF. The complete variable domain, with remaining parts taken from reference TRBV3-1 and TRBJ1-5, reads DTAVSQTPKYLVTQMGNDKSIKCEQNLGHDTMYWYKQDSKKFLKIMFSYNNKELIINETVPNRFSPKSPDKAHLNLHINSLELGDSAVYFCASSQEGHSNQPQHFGDGTRLSIL.

The chain recombines TRBV5-8 with TRBJ1-5; with no DNA, the TCRdb D assignment of TRBD1 cannot be verified. The CDR3 loop spans 14 amino acids. Germline V gene sequence: CDR1 SGHTS, CDR2 YDEGEE. CDR3 sequence reads: CASRWGWGNQPQHF.

The chain recombines TRBV5-4 with TRBJ2-2; TCRdb calls TRBD1, which cannot be checked without DNA. Germline loops: CDR1 SGHNT, CDR2 YYREEE (reference sequence). CDR3 length: 15 residues. CDR3 loop: CASSPGQGYAGELFF.

V gene TRBV7-9 combines with J gene TRBJ2-5; lacking DNA, the TRBD2 call made by TCRdb goes unchecked. The germline V gene encodes CDR1 SEHNR and CDR2 FQNEAQ (reference sequence). The CDR3 has 16 amino acids. CDR3 protein: CASSWNSGGAPETQYF.

The chain is built from TRBV20-1 and TRBJ2-2. Per the germline V gene, CDR1 is DFQATT and CDR2 is SNEGSKA (reference sequence). The CDR3 consists of 16 residues. The CDR3 is CSARDHAGANTGELFF.

This sequence joins TRBV19 and TRBJ1-2; TCRdb indicates TRBD1, and absent DNA this call remains unverified. The CDR3 extends over 14 amino acids. Germline CDR1 LNHDA, CDR2 SQIVND (reference sequence). CDR3 sequence reads: CASRKQGALDGYTF.

V is TRBV6-1 and J is TRBJ2-4; the D call of TRBD1 rests on TCRdb alone, since no DNA is present to check it. This CDR3 comprises 16 residues. The germline gives CDR1 MNHNS, CDR2 SASEGT. This chain's CDR3 is CASNPDRGRVKNIQYF.

This chain uses TRBV12-3 or TRBV12-4 with TRBJ2-1; no DNA is available, so the TRBD2 call from TCRdb remains unchecked. This CDR3 has 16 amino acids. The CDR3 sequence is CASSPRTSGHYNEQFF.

The chain has TRBV6-5 and TRBJ1-1; TCRdb indicates TRBD1, and absent DNA this call remains unverified. CDR3 length: 14 amino acids. Germline-derived CDR1 and CDR2 are MNHEY and SVGAGI. CDR3: CASSYDYRGLEAFF.

This chain links TRBV10-3 with TRBJ1-6; the TCRdb call, TRBD1, lacks DNA for checking. The germline V gene has CDR1 ENHRY and CDR2 SYGVKD. The length of the CDR3 is 15 residues. The CDR3 sequence is CAIHPGGTYNSPLHF.

The V and J genes are TRBV19 and TRBJ2-1; TCRdb proposes TRBD2, but this gene call is untestable without DNA. The germline CDR1 and CDR2 sequences are LNHDA and SQIVND (reference sequence). This CDR3 spans 16 amino acids. CDR3 region: CASRQLAGVPYNEQFF.

V gene TRBV16 combines with J gene TRBJ2-7; without DNA, the TCRdb call of TRBD1 cannot be checked. The CDR3 has 14 amino acids. Germline CDR1 reads KGHSY; CDR2 reads FQNENV. The CDR3 region is CASSQRDRAYEQYF.

The rearrangement links TRBV7-9 to TRBJ2-7; TCRdb lists TRBD2, though no DNA is available to test this call. CDR3 length: 14 amino acids. Germline lookup yields CDR1 SEHNR and CDR2 FQNEAQ (reference sequence). The CDR3 loop reads CASSAPGPTYEQYF.

The V gene is TRBV29-1, the J gene TRBJ2-1; TCRdb returns TRBD1, unconfirmable since there is no DNA. The CDR3 runs to 14 residues. CDR1 SQVTM and CDR2 ANQGSEA come from the germline V gene. CDR3 sequence reads: CSVEWDRGLNEQFF.

This rearrangement joins TRBV7-2 to TRBJ1-5; TCRdb gives TRBD1 as the D gene, but with no DNA this cannot be confirmed. There are 17 residues in the CDR3. Germline-derived CDR1 and CDR2 are SGHTA and FQGNSA. The CDR3 protein is CASSLVGGALGNQPQHF.

CDR3 residues: CSAPFRGWETQYF. This sequence joins TRBV20-1 and TRBJ2-5; TCRdb selects TRBD1, and the lack of DNA leaves this call unchecked. The CDR3 consists of 13 residues. Germline V gene data show CDR1 as DFQATT and CDR2 as SNEGSKA (reference sequence).

The V call is TRBV2, the J call TRBJ1-6. This CDR3 region has 16 residues. CDR1 is SNHLY and CDR2 is FYNNEI in the germline V gene. This CDR3 is CASSEVASQTNSPLHF.